This record looks at one T cell receptor beta chain sequence and its context. This clonotype was picked up many times. The clone's antigen remains unknown. The input lacks base qualities; no much larger clone sits a single base away. Counted from cysteine to phenylalanine, this CDR3 has 15 amino acids. The sequence is cut down to CDR3 DNA, 45 bases in frame from base 1. V is shortened by 6 bases, J by 1 base, and the region joining them spans 18 bases. From a lookup of the germline V gene (reference sequence), CDR1 and CDR2 are DFQATT and SNEGSKA. The source of the sample is a study of naive and memory T cell subsets (dated by TCRdb to 2016 to 2017). Notes on the research overall: The study applied an open-source, UMI-based TCR alpha and beta sequencing pipeline to sorted naive and memory peripheral blood T cell subsets. Complete agreement was observed between the functional CMV T cell responses and the IgG serology results. RNA was DNase-treated and reverse transcribed with TCR constant-region primers, mostly using SuperScript III. The paper's findings and limits, for the study overall: RNA-based TCR counts may be affected by expression changes linked to T cell activation and differentiation. After error correction, only a single occurrence was seen for over 95% of naive TCR sequences, so much steeper abundance distributions were produced than in memory subsets. A power law was followed by TCR abundance, with an exponent that differed between naive and memory subsets but was consistent across the three individuals. In both CD4 and CD8 cells, the Gini index increased while Shannon and inverse Simpson diversity decreased from naive through CM, EM and EMRA. No ground truth was available to validate the repertoire findings for the naive and memory subsets. Single alpha or beta chain sequences, rather than paired alpha/beta receptors, were used to define clonotypes.

From the second PCR step onward, the TCR alpha chain libraries and the TCR beta chain libraries were amplified separately. To determine each donor's CMV status, fresh PBMCs were stimulated overnight with CMV viral lysate, and IFNgamma production from CD4+ T cells was then assessed. CD4 T cells were positively selected using Miltenyi beads, after which CD8 T cells were positively selected from the CD4-negative fraction. After staining for CD3, CD4, CD8, CD45RA, CD27 and a live/dead dye, cells were sorted on a BD Aria II into four subsets based on CD45RA and CD27. Effector memory cells were sorted as CD45RA-CD27-, whereas EMRA cells were sorted as CD45RA+CD27-. A few healthy volunteers provided blood, and each donor's sample was split into CD4 and CD8 T cells and then further divided into four differentiation subsets. About 110 ml of peripheral blood was taken from each donor, and PBMC were separated by density-gradient centrifugation on Ficoll-Paque PLUS. Sorted cells were lysed in RLT buffer, after which RNA was extracted using a Qiagen RNeasy kit and stored at -80 degrees C.

Receptors were amplified or captured by UMI-ligation and nested PCR. The beta constant-region primer consisted of an equimolar mixture of two oligonucleotides that together covered TRBC1 and TRBC2. Four rounds of PCR, combining the SP2 primer with nested alpha and beta constant-region primers, were used to amplify the ligated cDNA. A single-stranded oligonucleotide carrying the SP2 primer and a 12-nucleotide UMI was ligated to the 3' end of the cDNA by T4 RNA ligase 1. The ligation reaction was incubated at 16°C for about 20-24 hours. To avoid over-amplification, PCR2 was usually performed as a SYBR Green qPCR and halted once a predetermined threshold was reached. Apart from the first purification, every purification step used Agencourt AMPure XP magnetic beads. Library amounts were measured by Qubit and library quality was assessed on a TapeStation, where the main peak was expected at around 650 bp. Pooled libraries were sequenced on an Illumina MiSeq using v2 2x251 paired-end kits, and typically roughly 0.85-2.3 million reads were obtained per sample. Each sample was pooled at around 4.2 nM, and roughly 4.5-7.5% PhiX was included to help cluster recognition. Processing in the source paper ran as follows. V and J genes were assigned to Demultiplexor-processed FASTQ reads by Decombinator through tag matching, with a single base-pair mismatch being allowed. By using UMIs, Collapsinator corrected both sequencing errors and the frequency errors caused by PCR heterogeneity. TCRs were translated and CDR3s were extracted from the conserved cysteine to the FGXG phenylalanine by CDR3Translator, with non-productive sequences being flagged. Repertoires were subsampled to equal numbers of UMI-defined TCRs before Gini, Shannon entropy and inverse Simpson indices were calculated. Within the linear range, a power law was fitted by maximum likelihood to the distributions of clonotype abundance. When run on a single naive CD8 sample, MIGEC and the pipeline yielded similar UMI counts, similar unique TCR numbers and similar clonal distributions. Repertoires were searched for roughly 7,300 CMV-associated CDR3 sequences compiled from VDJdb and a published dataset. TCRdb handled the public reads itself, with Q25 trimming in fastp and clone calling in MiXCR, and kept productive beta chains. Rows are unified per CDR3 protein, each entry keeping the most common DNA and genes. Clone size and V and J calls follow TCRdb, not the original study. The table for this sample lists 8,500 to 10,000 distinct CDR3 sequences; about 6% of them were counted only once. Of the sample, roughly 50% falls within the top ten clones.

The receptor was derived from a human donor in good health. The rearranged segments are TRBV20-1 and TRBJ1-1; the D gene is perhaps TRBD1, on 5 matching bases. The sample taken for sequencing was CD4+ TEMRA cells from blood. Read against the paper, the sample's cell subset or site label means: effector memory re-expressing CD45RA, CD45RA+ CD27-. The CDR3 loop reads CSASKRRGRNTEAFF. The DNA sequence reads TGCAGTGCCTCCAAGAGGAGGGGCAGGAACACTGAAGCTTTCTTT.